These T cell receptor beta chains were read from a single sample in a study of blood T cell repertoires in COVID-19. Measured with immunoSEQ multiplex PCR; TCRdb has only the in-frame clones, and not every one. The table shows more than 100,000 clones, with just over 85% occurring only once. Source material: peripheral blood. The receptors here all came from a man aged 40-50 years with acute or convalescent COVID-19. Both conserved end residues are part of each CDR3. Fields, in order: D gene, V gene, clone size, J gene, CDR3 DNA, CDR3 protein. A D gene is named only where the DNA matches it firmly. Only some rows state a clone size, as once, few, many or a class for expanded clones.

>TRBD2|TRBV2|-|TRBJ2-3
TGTGCCAGCAAACTAGCGGGAGTTGGGTCAGATACGCAGTATTTT
CASKLAGVGSDTQYF
>-|TRBV6-5|-|TRBJ1-1
TGTGCCAGCAGTTACGGGACACCCATGAACACTGAAGCTTTCTTT
CASSYGTPMNTEAFF
>-|TRBV7-8|-|TRBJ2-7
TGTGCCAGCAGCGCGGGACAGAGCTCCTACGAGCAGTACTTC
CASSAGQSSYEQYF
>-|TRBV19|-|TRBJ1-3
TGTGCCAGTAGTATAAACAGTGGAAACACCATATATTTT
CASSINSGNTIYF
>TRBD1|TRBV18|-|TRBJ1-1
TGTGCCAGCTCACAAAGACAAGGACAGGGCAACACTGAAGCTTTCTTT
CASSQRQGQGNTEAFF
>-|TRBV11-2|-|TRBJ2-1
TGTGCCAGCACAAAGCTTGCTACCAATGAGCAGTTCTTC
CASTKLATNEQFF
>TRBD1|TRBV7-9|-|TRBJ2-5
TGTGCCAGCAGCTTAGAGGTTTGGAACAGGGGGCTTGAGACCCAGTACTTC
CASSLEVWNRGLETQYF
>-|TRBV18|-|TRBJ1-2
TGTGCCAGCTCACCACCGGTACTCGATGGCTACACCTTC
CASSPPVLDGYTF
>TRBD2|TRBV10-1|few|TRBJ2-7
TGCGCCAGCAGTGAGGCTCGGGTAGCGGGAGCCGAGCAGTACTTC
CASSEARVAGAEQYF
>-|TRBV20-1|once|TRBJ1-5
TGCAGTGCTAGTTCAGGGCTCGATCAGCCCCAGCATTTT
CSASSGLDQPQHF
>TRBD1|TRBV19|-|TRBJ1-5
TGTGCCAGCCGGGACAGGGGATATAGCAATCAGCCCCAGCATTTT
CASRDRGYSNQPQHF
>TRBD1|TRBV11-3|-|TRBJ2-3
TGTGCCAGCAGCCCAGGACAGGACGCAGATACGCAGTATTTT
CASSPGQDADTQYF
>TRBD1|TRBV7-2|-|TRBJ1-1
TGTGCCAGCAGCTCCTCGAGGGGGCCTATGAGTATCCGGGAAGCTTTCTTT
CASSSSRGPMSIREAFF
>TRBD1|TRBV19|-|TRBJ2-2
TGTGCCAGTAGTATTGGCGGGACAGGGGTTGGGACCGGGGAGCTGTTTTTT
CASSIGGTGVGTGELFF
>-|TRBV7-3|-|TRBJ1-2
TGTGCCAGCAGCTTAACATGGCAGGGTAATGGCTACACCTTC
CASSLTWQGNGYTF
>-|TRBV21-1|-|TRBJ1-1
TGTGCCAGCATGGGGAGAGTGACGGACACTGAAGCTTTCTTT
CASMGRVTDTEAFF
>-|TRBV19|once|TRBJ1-5
TGTGCCAGTAGTATTAGCTCCCCGGGTCCCCAGCATTTT
CASSISSPGPQHF
>TRBD2|TRBV18|-|TRBJ2-1
TGTGCCAGCTCATCCCTAGCGGGGGGTACCGATGGCCCGGGGGCGAATGAGCAGTTCTTC
CASSSLAGGTDGPGANEQFF
>-|TRBV7-9|few|TRBJ2-2
TGTGCCAGCAGCCCGATCCGGGACACGAGGAACACCGGGGAGCTGTTTTTT
CASSPIRDTRNTGELFF
>TRBD2|TRBV5-1|-|TRBJ2-7
TGCGCCAGCAGCTTGGTTGCCGCGGCGGGCTTGGCGGGAGGTGAGCAGTACTTC
CASSLVAAAGLAGGEQYF
>TRBD1|TRBV10-3|-|TRBJ1-1
TGTGCCATCAGTGGGGCCGGGACAGGGGGCGTTCGCGTAATGAACACTGAAGCTTTCTTT
CAISGAGTGGVRVMNTEAFF
>-|TRBV6-5|once|TRBJ1-2
TGTGCCAGCAGTTACCGCTCCCTGGACAGCGTATATGGCTACACCTTC
CASSYRSLDSVYGYTF
>-|TRBV7-7|-|TRBJ1-3
TGTGCTAGCAGCTTATCGTTATCTGGAAACACCATATATTTT
CASSLSLSGNTIYF
>TRBD1|TRBV7-2|once|TRBJ1-2
TGTGCCAGCAGCCTAGGGACAGTTCTCTATGGCTACACCTTC
CASSLGTVLYGYTF
>TRBD1|TRBV27|-|TRBJ1-4
TGTGCCAGCAGCCCTCGACCGGGACAGGGGGATGAAAAACTGTTTTTT
CASSPRPGQGDEKLFF
>-|TRBV11-2|-|TRBJ1-2
TGTGCCAGCAGCTTAGGAGGGTTAGGGGGCTACACCTTC
CASSLGGLGGYTF
>TRBD2|TRBV28|-|TRBJ2-5
TGTGCCAGCCGGACTAGCGGGCAAGAGACCCAGTACTTC
CASRTSGQETQYF
>-|TRBV29-1|-|TRBJ1-5
TGCAGCGTTGAAGGATTACAGCAAAATAGCAATCAGCCCCAGCATTTT
CSVEGLQQNSNQPQHF
>-|TRBV29-1|once|TRBJ1-1
TGCAGCGTTGGGACAGTTCGAATACAGCCGGGGACTGAAGCTTTCTTT
CSVGTVRIQPGTEAFF
>-|TRBV5-1|-|TRBJ1-1
TGCGCCAGCAAATGGGCAGGGAATCTCATGAACACTGAAGCTTTCTTT
CASKWAGNLMNTEAFF
>-|TRBV6-1|-|TRBJ2-2
TGTGCCAGCAGTGAAATTCTCGGCACCGGGGAGCTGTTTTTT
CASSEILGTGELFF
>-|TRBV5-1|-|TRBJ1-2
TGCGCCAGCAGCTTGGGCGAGGGATCAAACTATGGCTACACCTTC
CASSLGEGSNYGYTF
>TRBD2|TRBV30|-|TRBJ2-1
TGTGCCTGGAGTGTACTAGCGGGAGGAAAAGATGAGCAGTTCTTC
CAWSVLAGGKDEQFF
>-|TRBV9|-|TRBJ1-2
TGTGCCAGCAGCGTAGCACAGGACTATGGCTACACCTTC
CASSVAQDYGYTF
>-|TRBV14|-|TRBJ2-2
TGTGCCAGCAGCCAACAAAACGGAGCCACCGGGGAGCTGTTTTTT
CASSQQNGATGELFF
>-|TRBV6-6|-|TRBJ1-6
TGTGCCGGCTCAGATAACTATAATTCACCCCTCCACTTT
CAGSDNYNSPLHF
>TRBD1|TRBV3-1/TRBV3-2|-|TRBJ1-2
TGTGCCAGCAGCCAAAGGACAGGGGGCGCTGGAATGAGAGGCTACACCTTC
CASSQRTGGAGMRGYTF
>TRBD1|TRBV19|-|TRBJ2-7
TGTGCCAGTAGTCGGAGACAGGGTGCCTACGAGCAGTACTTC
CASSRRQGAYEQYF
>TRBD1|TRBV19|-|TRBJ2-3
TGTGCCAGTAAACCGACAGGGGTAAATACGCAGTATTTT
CASKPTGVNTQYF
>-|TRBV25-1|-|TRBJ1-3
TGTGCCAGCAGTGCAGGGTTTGACGGAAACACCATATATTTT
CASSAGFDGNTIYF
>TRBD1|TRBV13|-|TRBJ1-5
TGTGCCAGCAGCGCGAACAGGGGAAATCAGCCCCAGCATTTT
CASSANRGNQPQHF
>-|TRBV5-1|-|TRBJ2-7
TGCGCCAGCAGCTTGGGGGGGACAATCGAGCAGTACTTC
CASSLGGTIEQYF
>-|TRBV7-2|-|TRBJ1-1
TGTGCCAGCAGCTTAAGTAGCGGGACTGAAGCTTTCTTT
CASSLSSGTEAFF
>TRBD1|TRBV29-1|-|TRBJ1-4
TGCAGCGTGACAGGGACTGCTACAACTAATGAAAAACTGTTTTTT
CSVTGTATTNEKLFF
>-|TRBV5-1|few|TRBJ2-3
TGCGCCAGCAGCCCTAACACAGATACGCAGTATTTT
CASSPNTDTQYF
>-|TRBV7-9|-|TRBJ2-3
TGTGCCAGCAGCTCGCAGGGATCAGATACGCAGTATTTT
CASSSQGSDTQYF
>-|TRBV11-3|-|TRBJ2-1
TGTGCCAGCAGCTCGGGACTCAGATACAATGAGCAGTTCTTC
CASSSGLRYNEQFF